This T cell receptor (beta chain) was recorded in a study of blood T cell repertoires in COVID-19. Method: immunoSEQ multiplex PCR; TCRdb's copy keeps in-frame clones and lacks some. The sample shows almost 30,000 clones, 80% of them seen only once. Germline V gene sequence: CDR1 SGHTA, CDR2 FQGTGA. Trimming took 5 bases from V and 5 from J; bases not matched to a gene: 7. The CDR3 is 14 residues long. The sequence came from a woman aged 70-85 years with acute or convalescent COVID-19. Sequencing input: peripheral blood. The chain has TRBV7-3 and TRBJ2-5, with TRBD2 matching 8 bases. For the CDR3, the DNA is TGTGCCAGCAGCCTCGGGGGGGCAGGTGAGACCCAGTACTTC. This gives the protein CASSLGGAGETQYF.